This TCR beta chain was obtained from a study of cytomegalovirus exposure and HLA in healthy donors. On the study more broadly: As released early, the data held 75 million to 90 million unique TCRs from HLA-typed donors. Study observations and caveats: TCR beta V- and J-gene trimming, according to a later analysis, was linked to a missense DCLRE1C variant. A later analysis reportedly found fewer N-insertions in an Asian-associated ancestry cluster than the roughly 670-donor mean.

Concerning this clone: No antigen is known for it.

Per the germline V gene, CDR1 is SGHAT and CDR2 is FQDESV (reference sequence). The CDR3 extends over 15 amino acids. After removal of 5 bases from V and 3 bases from J, the junction contained 8 bases not matched to a gene. Primers: 60 Vbeta forward and 13 Jbeta reverse. Libraries were prepared by immunoSEQ multiplex PCR; TCRdb keeps only in-frame clonotypes and omits some of them. In all, the sample yields some 200,000 clones. This chain connects TRBV11-1 to TRBJ2-7; 9 bases are a match to TRBD2. The TCR originated in a woman aged 18-29 years in good health and CMV-seropositive. Sequencing used PBMCs. The CDR3 DNA reads as TGTGCCAGCAGCCCCAGGACTAGCGCCTACTACGAGCAGTACTTC. Its translation: CASSPRTSAYYEQYF.